A single sample is the source of the 4 T cell receptor beta chains below, sequenced in a study of T cells in Graves' hyperthyroidism and ophthalmopathy. TCR beta CDR3 regions were amplified from RNA transcripts. TCR CDR3 underwent first-round RT-PCR with the HTBI primer set. One entry per CDR3 protein results from TCRdb running MiXCR on the multiplex PCR reads. The sample consists of around 380,000 distinct CDR3 sequences, approximately 13% of them appearing once. Sample: blood. Receptors were obtained from a man younger than 45 with Graves' hyperthyroidism that later progressed to Graves' ophthalmopathy.

This clonotype showed up many times. The chain recombines TRBV6-4 with TRBJ2-3; 8 positions agree with TRBD2. J gave up 1 base and V 0 bases, and 0 bases lay outside the gene matches. This CDR3 has 15 residues. The germline V gene has CDR1 MRHNA and CDR2 SNTAGT. CDR3 region: CASSDSSGGTDTQYF. CDR3 DNA: TGTGCCAGCAGTGACTCTAGCGGGGGCACAGATACGCAGTATTTT.

This clonotype was counted many times. This chain connects TRBV6-2 or TRBV6-3 to TRBJ2-5; 8 bases agree with TRBD2. V was pared by 6 bases and J by 5 bases, with 11 bases of the junction left unmatched. From germline, CDR1 is MNHEY and CDR2 SVGEGT. This CDR3 has 15 residues. The CDR3 nucleotides are TGTGCCAGCAGAGGGGCGAGCGGGGGAGTGGAGACCCAGTACTTC. It yields the protein CASRGASGGVETQYF.

This clonotype was recorded a few times. The J gene is TRBJ2-3, the V gene TRBV6-1; D perhaps matches TRBD1 (6 bases). The CDR3 is 16 residues long. V was clipped by 3 bases and J by 6 bases, with 19 bases between them. Per the germline V gene, CDR1 is MNHNS and CDR2 is SASEGT. The chain's CDR3 is CASSDATRDKVDTQYF. CDR3 in DNA: TGTGCCAGCAGTGACGCCACTCGGGACAAAGTTGATACGCAGTATTTT.

This clonotype was picked up many times. The chain recombines TRBV7-2 with TRBJ2-7; D gene ambiguous. The germline V gene encodes CDR1 SGHTA and CDR2 FQGNSA. The V end lost 4 bases, the J end lost 3 bases, and 13 bases lay between the germline ends. The CDR3 is 14 amino acids. The CDR3 nucleotides read TGTGCCAGCAGCTCCCCGGAGTCCGACTACGAGCAGTACTTC. Amino acids: CASSSPESDYEQYF. The full variable domain, rest sourced from reference TRBV7-2 and TRBJ2-7, is GAGVSQSPSNKVTEKGKDVELRCDPISGHTALYWYRQSLGQGLEFLIYFQGNSAPDKSGLPSDRFSAERTGGSVSTLTIQRTQQEDSAVYLCASSSPESDYEQYFGPGTRLTVT.